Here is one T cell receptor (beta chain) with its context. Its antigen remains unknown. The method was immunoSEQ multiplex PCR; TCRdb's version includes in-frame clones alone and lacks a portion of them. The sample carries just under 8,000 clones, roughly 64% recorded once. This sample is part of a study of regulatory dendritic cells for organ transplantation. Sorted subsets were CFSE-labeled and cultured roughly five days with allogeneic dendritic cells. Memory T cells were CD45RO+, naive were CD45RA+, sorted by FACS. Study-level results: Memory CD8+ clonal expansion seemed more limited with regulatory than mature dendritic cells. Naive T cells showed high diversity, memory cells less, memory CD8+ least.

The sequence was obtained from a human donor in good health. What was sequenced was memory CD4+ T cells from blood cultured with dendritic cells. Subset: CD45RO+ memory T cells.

In nucleotides, the CDR3 is TGTGCCAGCAGCCAAGGCGCCCACTATAATTCACCCCTCCACTTT. Translating gives CASSQGAHYNSPLHF. The chain has TRBV14 and TRBJ1-6; D not resolved. From germline, CDR1 is SGHDN and CDR2 FVKESK. Trimming shortened V by 1 base and J by 3 bases, and 7 bases separated the two germline ends. The CDR3 covers 15 residues.